This passage covers 27 T cell receptor beta chains from one sample sequenced in a study of shared clonotypes between healthy human individuals. The repertoire was sequenced with immunoSEQ multiplex PCR; TCRdb's copy has only in-frame clones and lacks some. The table shows about 1.4 million clones, with roughly 95% occurring only once. The sequencing input was naive CD4+ T cells sorted from blood. Noted subset: CD45RA+ positively selected. Source of these receptors: a man aged 25-45 years in good health.

This chain joins TRBV7-3 and TRBJ2-1; D not resolved. V gave up 1 base and J gave up 4 bases, with 5 bases separating them. The CDR3 is 13 residues long. Per germline, CDR1 SGHTA and CDR2 FQGTGA. Here the CDR3 DNA reads TGTGCCAGCAGCTTAATCGGGTACAATGAGCAGTTCTTC. Translating gives CASSLIGYNEQFF.

The table lists this clone with a count of one. This chain links TRBV19 with TRBJ2-3; 7 bases are shared with TRBD2. J lost 2 bases, V lost 4 bases, and 6 bases had no gene match. This CDR3 has 15 amino acids. The germline CDR1 and CDR2 sequences are LNHDA and SQIVND (reference sequence). The CDR3 DNA follows: TGTGCCAGTAGTACTCTAGCGGCCCCCACAGATACGCAGTATTTT. Encoded protein: CASSTLAAPTDTQYF.

The chain recombines TRBV9 with TRBJ2-2; tentatively, D is TRBD1 (5 bases). V lost 8 bases to trimming and J lost 2 bases, with 13 bases between them. There are 14 residues in the CDR3. Looked up from germline, CDR1 is SGDLS and CDR2 is YYNGEE. CDR3 DNA: TGTGCCAGAACAGACAGCTTTAACACCGGGGAGCTGTTTTTT. This gives the protein CARTDSFNTGELFF. Together with reference TRBV9 and TRBJ2-2, the CDR3 gives the full variable domain: DSGVTQTPKHLITATGQRVTLRCSPRSGDLSVYWYQQSLDQGLQFLIQYYNGEERAKGNILERFSAQQFPDLHSELNLSSLELGDSALYFCARTDSFNTGELFFGEGSRLTVL.

V gene TRBV5-5 combines with J gene TRBJ1-3; D unclear. V lost 4 bases to trimming and J lost 3 bases, with 14 bases between them. The CDR3 extends over 15 amino acids. Germline V gives CDR1 SGHKS, CDR2 YYEKEE (reference sequence). CDR3 residues: CASSHNPSLGNTIYF. CDR3 DNA: TGTGCCAGCAGCCATAACCCATCACTTGGAAACACCATATATTTT. Drawing the rest from reference TRBV5-5 and TRBJ1-3, the complete variable domain is DAGVTQSPTHLIKTRGQQVTLRCSPISGHKSVSWYQQVLGQGPQFIFQYYEKEERGRGNFPDRFSARQFPNYSSELNVNALLLGDSALYLCASSHNPSLGNTIYFGEGSWLTVV.

Concerning this clone: Mismatch with germline at one junction end may stem from a read error. This chain links TRBV20-1 with TRBJ2-1; D gene ambiguous. Germline CDR1 is DFQATT and CDR2 is SNEGSKA (reference sequence). The CDR3 runs to 10 residues. CDR3 protein: CSARDYEQFF. The CDR3 DNA is TGCAGTGCTCGAGATTATGAGCAGTTCTTC.

This chain connects TRBV19 to TRBJ1-5; D remains ambiguous. This CDR3 has 15 amino acids. In germline, CDR1 is LNHDA, CDR2 SQIVND (reference sequence). V was cut by 1 base and J by 7 bases, with 14 bases left in between. The DNA for the CDR3 is TGTGCCAGTAGTATAGGGCTTGCAGGTGTACAGCCCCAGCATTTT. Translated: CASSIGLAGVQPQHF.

This chain connects TRBV7-9 to TRBJ2-2, with 8 bases identical to TRBD2. This CDR3 region has 15 residues. Germline trimming cut 4 bases from V and 4 bases from J; bases unmatched to any gene: 5. Germline V CDR1 and CDR2: SEHNR, FQNEAQ (reference sequence). The CDR3 sequence is CASSYGTRLTGELFF. For the CDR3, the DNA is TGTGCCAGCAGCTATGGGACTAGACTCACCGGGGAGCTGTTTTTT.

This chain links TRBV9 with TRBJ2-5; 12 bases fit TRBD2. With 4 bases clipped from V and 4 bases from J, the junction kept 5 bases outside the gene matches. CDR3 length: 15 residues. Germline CDR1 is SGDLS and CDR2 is YYNGEE. The CDR3 DNA reads TGTGCCAGCAGCCCTAGCGGGAGGGCCTCAGAGACCCAGTACTTC. Translating gives CASSPSGRASETQYF.

As regards this clone: The same CDR3 can be traced to other DNA sequences in this sample. The chain combines TRBV18 with TRBJ2-3, with 12 bases fitting TRBD2. Trimming at V came to 3 bases and at J to 6 bases, leaving 7 bases not matched to a gene. The CDR3 totals 16 residues. Germline CDR1 is KGHSH and CDR2 is LQKENI. CDR3 amino acids: CASSPLAGGPRDTQYF. The CDR3, as DNA: TGTGCCAGCTCACCCCTAGCGGGAGGGCCCAGGGATACGCAGTATTTT.

V is TRBV9 and J is TRBJ2-1; D is ambiguous. The CDR3 length is 17 residues. Deletions cut 0 bases from V and 5 bases from J, with 18 bases between. The germline V gene has CDR1 SGDLS and CDR2 YYNGEE. This CDR3 is CASSVGVATGKHNEQFF. DNA of the CDR3: TGTGCCAGCAGCGTAGGAGTAGCAACCGGTAAACACAATGAGCAGTTCTTC. Combining the CDR3 with reference TRBV9 and TRBJ2-1 gives the whole variable domain DSGVTQTPKHLITATGQRVTLRCSPRSGDLSVYWYQQSLDQGLQFLIQYYNGEERAKGNILERFSAQQFPDLHSELNLSSLELGDSALYFCASSVGVATGKHNEQFFGPGTRLTVL.

The V call is TRBV18, the J call TRBJ2-7; D perhaps matches TRBD2 (6 bases). V was clipped by 4 bases and J by 1 base, with 14 bases between them. Germline V gene sequence: CDR1 KGHSH, CDR2 LQKENI. This CDR3 contains 15 residues. CDR3 region: CASSHKDAGSYEQYF. The CDR3, as DNA: TGTGCCAGCTCACACAAGGACGCGGGGTCCTACGAGCAGTACTTC.

V is TRBV6-1 and J is TRBJ2-7, with a possible D match to TRBD1 (5 bases). V was shortened by 0 bases and J by 5 bases, with 8 bases between the two germline ends. The CDR3 totals 13 residues. Germline assignment: CDR1 MNHNS and CDR2 SASEGT. DNA for the CDR3: TGTGCCAGCAGTGAAGCGTACAGGAACGAGCAGTACTTC. Protein: CASSEAYRNEQYF.

This clone has only one observation. This chain connects TRBV7-2 to TRBJ2-3, with 10 bases that match TRBD2. The V gene end was trimmed by 2 bases and the J gene end by 6 bases; junction bases not matched to a gene: 14. Germline V gene sequence: CDR1 SGHTA, CDR2 FQGNSA. The length of the CDR3 is 18 residues. The CDR3 nucleotides are TGTGCCAGCAGCTTAAGTGGGGTAGCGGGAGGCCCCAGGGATACGCAGTATTTT. Translation: CASSLSGVAGGPRDTQYF.

V is TRBV5-1 and J is TRBJ2-6, with D hard to call. The CDR3 has 15 amino acids. From germline, CDR1 is SGHRS and CDR2 YFSETQ. V lost 2 bases and J lost 2, with 8 bases in between. CDR3 region: CASSFGIPGANVLTF. The CDR3 region has the DNA TGCGCCAGCAGCTTTGGGATTCCTGGGGCCAACGTCCTGACTTTC.

The rearrangement uses TRBV9 and TRBJ2-1; TRBD1 matches at 9 bases. Germline V gene sequence: CDR1 SGDLS, CDR2 YYNGEE. V was clipped by 0 bases and J by 5 bases; unmatched bases: 6. The CDR3 length is 16 residues. The CDR3 sequence is CASSVGGQGGNNEQFF. The CDR3 bases are TGTGCCAGCAGCGTAGGGGGACAGGGTGGGAACAATGAGCAGTTCTTC.

This sequence joins TRBV11-2 and TRBJ2-1; tentative D call: TRBD2 (6 bases). V was pared by 5 bases and J by 0 bases, with 14 bases between. Germline CDR1 is SGHAT and CDR2 is FQNNGV. The CDR3 has 16 amino acids. The CDR3 coding sequence is TGTGCCAGCAGCCGAAGGGACTTGAGCTCCTACAATGAGCAGTTCTTC. It codes for CASSRRDLSSYNEQFF.

The chain employs TRBV10-3 and TRBJ2-5; D is possibly TRBD2 (6 bases). The CDR3 totals 14 residues. Between the trimmed V and J ends, which lost 1 base and 6 bases, there was a span of 12 bases. CDR1 is ENHRY and CDR2 is SYGVKD in the germline V gene. This CDR3 is CAISELGTLQTQYF. CDR3 DNA sequence: TGTGCCATCAGTGAGTTAGGGACTCTGCAGACCCAGTACTTC.

Of note for this clone: Additional DNA sequences in this sample encode the identical CDR3. This chain connects TRBV6-5 to TRBJ2-7; D unclear. The V gene lost 2 bases and the J gene lost 1 base, with 12 bases spanning the gap. CDR1 and CDR2 (germline): MNHEY, SVGAGI. The CDR3 runs 15 residues. For the CDR3, the DNA is TGTGCCAGCAGTTACAACCCCGGGTCATCCTACGAGCAGTACTTC. It codes for CASSYNPGSSYEQYF.

The genes are TRBV7-2 and TRBJ2-1; TRBD2 agrees at 12 bases. Germline CDR1 SGHTA, CDR2 FQGNSA. This CDR3 region has 18 residues. J was trimmed by 2 bases and V by 1 base; bases with no gene match: 6. The DNA of the CDR3 is TGTGCCAGCAGCTTAGGGTCTCTAGCGGGAGGGGCCTACAATGAGCAGTTCTTC. Its translation: CASSLGSLAGGAYNEQFF.

V is TRBV19 and J is TRBJ1-5, with D unresolved. CDR3 length: 13 amino acids. V lost 5 bases and J lost 4, with 9 bases in between. Germline V gene lookup returns CDR1 LNHDA and CDR2 SQIVND (reference sequence). The CDR3 DNA reads TGTGCCAGTAGTTTCCGCAGGAATCAGCCCCAGCATTTT. Protein: CASSFRRNQPQHF.

This chain links TRBV7-3 with TRBJ2-1, with no clear D. The germline V gene has CDR1 SGHTA and CDR2 FQGTGA. Trimming removed 0 bases from V and 5 bases from J, with 11 bases in between. The CDR3 is 15 residues long. CDR3 in amino acids: CASSLTSLTDNEQFF. The CDR3 region has the DNA TGTGCCAGCAGCTTAACCTCCCTTACCGACAATGAGCAGTTCTTC.

The CDR3 region is CASSEGQGQETQYF. CDR3 nucleotide sequence: TGTGCCAGCAGTGAAGGGCAGGGGCAAGAGACCCAGTACTTC. V usage is TRBV6-1 and J usage is TRBJ2-5; possibly TRBD1 for D (6 bases). Trimming removed 1 base at V and 2 bases at J, with 8 bases between. The CDR3 consists of 14 residues. CDR1 MNHNS and CDR2 SASEGT come from the germline V gene.

The chain has TRBV18 and TRBJ2-1, with 9 positions matching TRBD1. With V trimmed by 2 bases and J by 8 bases, 7 bases remained unmatched. The germline CDR1 and CDR2 sequences are KGHSH and LQKENI. The CDR3 has 15 amino acids. The chain's CDR3 is CASSPSGTGNHEQFF. CDR3 nucleotides: TGTGCCAGCTCACCATCAGGGACAGGGAATCATGAGCAGTTCTTC. Combining the CDR3 with reference TRBV18 and TRBJ2-1 gives the whole variable domain NAGVMQNPRHLVRRRGQEARLRCSPMKGHSHVYWYRQLPEEGLKFMVYLQKENIIDESGMPKERFSAEFPKEGPSILRIQQVVRGDSAAYFCASSPSGTGNHEQFFGPGTRLTVL.

The table lists this clone with a count of one. V usage is TRBV10-3 and J usage is TRBJ1-5, with D maybe TRBD1 (6 bases). Germline V gives CDR1 ENHRY, CDR2 SYGVKD. This CDR3 comprises 14 residues. The ends were cut back, 6 bases at V and 5 bases at J, with 14 bases in the middle. CDR3 loop: CAIRDTGPYQPQHF. For the CDR3, the DNA is TGTGCCATCAGGGACACAGGGCCTTATCAGCCCCAGCATTTT.

DNA for the CDR3: TGTGCCAGCCGTCGAGGTGTTGAAAAACTGTTTTTT. The encoded protein is CASRRGVEKLFF. This chain connects TRBV6-5 to TRBJ1-4; no clear D. The CDR3 loop spans 12 amino acids. Germline V gives CDR1 MNHEY, CDR2 SVGAGI. The germline V and J ends were trimmed by 8 bases and 7 bases, with 11 bases remaining between them.

The rearrangement joins TRBV28 to TRBJ1-2; unclear D gene. The CDR3 is made up of 13 amino acids. Trimming shortened V by 2 bases and J by 3 bases, and 7 bases separated the two germline ends. Per germline, CDR1 MDHEN and CDR2 SYDVKM. The DNA for the CDR3 is TGTGCCAGCAGTTTACCCGGGGACTATGGCTACACCTTC. It yields the protein CASSLPGDYGYTF.

The chain links TRBV6-1 to TRBJ2-4; D unclear. Germline lookup yields CDR1 MNHNS and CDR2 SASEGT. Trimming left V 5 bases short and J 0 bases short, with 11 bases between. The CDR3 totals 15 residues. The CDR3 DNA is TGTGCCAGCAGTACTCAGCGTTTAGCCAAAAACATTCAGTACTTC. Translation gives CASSTQRLAKNIQYF.